One and the same sample provided the 30 T cell receptor beta chains below, sequenced in a study of T cell responses to AZD1222 COVID-19 vaccine. The method was immunoSEQ multiplex PCR; TCRdb's version includes in-frame clones alone and lacks a portion of them. Of over 150,000 clones listed, about 93% were seen once; the top ten hold around 0.98%. Sequenced material: peripheral blood, taken 28 days after the second dose of the MenACWY control vaccine. These receptors originate from an adult who received the MenACWY meningococcal vaccine as a control.

The gene calls are TRBV6-5 and TRBJ1-5; the match to TRBD1 covers 9 bases. Germline V gene sequence: CDR1 MNHEY, CDR2 SVGAGI. The CDR3 sequence is 15 residues long. V dropped 6 bases and J dropped 1; count of bases not matched to a gene: 4. The CDR3, as DNA: TGTGCCAGCAGGACACAGGGGGCGAGCAATCAGCCCCAGCATTTT. Translated, it gives CASRTQGASNQPQHF.

V and J are TRBV7-9 and TRBJ1-2; D gene ambiguous. The CDR3 sequence is 11 residues long. CDR1 is SEHNR and CDR2 is FQNEAQ in the germline V gene (reference sequence). Trimming cost V 1 base and J 12 bases, with 9 bases left between them. The CDR3 spells CASSLGQADTF. The CDR3 region has the DNA TGTGCCAGCAGCTTAGGGCAGGCAGACACCTTC.

The chain recombines TRBV30 with TRBJ1-1; D is unresolved. Trimming took 3 bases from V and 7 from J, leaving 9 bases between them. The germline V gene has CDR1 GTSNPN and CDR2 SVGIG (reference sequence). The CDR3 extends over 11 amino acids. CDR3 loop: CAWRYVLEAFF. The CDR3 DNA reads as TGTGCCTGGAGGTATGTGCTTGAAGCTTTCTTT.

This clone was recorded a few times. This rearrangement joins TRBV7-6 to TRBJ1-6; D gene ambiguous. Germline V gene data show CDR1 as SGHVS and CDR2 as FNYEAQ. The CDR3 covers 13 residues. With 4 bases removed from V and 9 bases from J, the gap between germline ends came to 10 bases. This CDR3 is CASSSSRGSPLHF. For the CDR3, the DNA is TGTGCCAGCAGCTCTTCTCGGGGTTCACCCCTCCACTTT.

The genes are TRBV3-1 (or the pseudogene TRBV3-2) and TRBJ2-3, with 8 bases identical to TRBD2. This CDR3 has 16 amino acids. V trimming: 1 base; J trimming: 2 bases; junction bases outside the gene matches: 5. Germline values: CDR1 LGHDT, CDR2 YNNKEL (reference sequence). Here the CDR3 reads CASSQVAGGITDTQYF. As DNA, the CDR3 is TGTGCCAGCAGCCAAGTGGCGGGGGGCATCACAGATACGCAGTATTTT.

The chain has TRBV7-2 and TRBJ1-5; D is ambiguous. The CDR3 runs to 14 residues. CDR1 is SGHTA, CDR2 FQGNSA, per germline. V shed 1 base and J shed 3 bases, with 7 bases lying between them. The CDR3 region has the DNA TGTGCCAGCAGCTTAGGGTCGGTCAATCAGCCCCAGCATTTT. It encodes CASSLGSVNQPQHF.

CDR3 amino acids: CASSYSRLNTEAFF. CDR3 nucleotides: TGTGCCAGCAGTTACAGCCGTTTGAACACTGAAGCTTTCTTT. The chain recombines TRBV6-2 or TRBV6-3 with TRBJ1-1; D ambiguous. Trimming shortened V by 2 bases and J by 0 bases, and 7 bases separated the two germline ends. This CDR3 is 14 amino acids long. The germline V gene has CDR1 MNHEY and CDR2 SVGEGT.

The chain is built from TRBV13 and TRBJ1-2; TRBD1 might be the D (5 bases). Per germline, CDR1 PRHDT and CDR2 FYEKMQ (reference sequence). Trimming removed 3 bases from V and 8 bases from J, with 19 bases in between. CDR3 length: 15 amino acids. CDR3 coding DNA: TGTGCCAGCAGCTTCCGGGACGCAGGGTTCTTAGGCTACACCTTC. This codes for CASSFRDAGFLGYTF.

The chain carries TRBV5-1 and TRBJ2-1; the match to TRBD2 covers 10 bases. The junction had 9 bases not matched to a gene; V was cut back by 0 bases and J by 3 bases. The CDR3 is 18 amino acids. Germline-derived CDR1 and CDR2 are SGHRS and YFSETQ. The CDR3 sequence: CASSLEVRASGGYNEQFF. The CDR3 nucleotides are TGCGCCAGCAGCTTGGAAGTTAGGGCTAGCGGGGGCTACAATGAGCAGTTCTTC.

V and J are TRBV7-8 and TRBJ2-5, with D possibly being TRBD2 (5 bases). The CDR3 covers 14 residues. CDR1 is SGHVS, CDR2 FQNEAQ, per germline. With 1 base removed from V and 5 bases from J, the gap between germline ends came to 11 bases. CDR3: CASSLGAGVETQYF. As DNA, the CDR3 is TGTGCCAGCAGCTTAGGGGCCGGGGTGGAGACCCAGTACTTC.

This chain links TRBV4-1 with TRBJ1-5; TRBD1 agrees at 7 bases. V lost 2 bases and J lost 6; bases outside the gene matches: 7. The length of the CDR3 is 15 residues. Looked up from germline, CDR1 is MGHRA and CDR2 is YSYEKL. Here the CDR3 reads CASSQTQGVGQPQHF. For the CDR3, the DNA is TGCGCCAGCAGCCAAACTCAGGGGGTCGGTCAGCCCCAGCATTTT.

The chain couples TRBV7-9 to TRBJ2-5; D not certain. V dropped 2 bases and J dropped 4 bases, with 11 bases sitting between them. The CDR3 is 14 residues long. The germline V gene encodes CDR1 SEHNR and CDR2 FQNEAQ (reference sequence). Here the CDR3 reads CASSLMNSPETQYF. The CDR3 DNA is TGTGCCAGCAGCTTAATGAACAGTCCAGAGACCCAGTACTTC.

In DNA form, the CDR3 reads TGTGCCAGCAGCCAAGGAAGCAGGTACAATGAGCAGTTCTTC. This encodes CASSQGSRYNEQFF. This chain joins TRBV3-1 (or the pseudogene TRBV3-2) and TRBJ2-1; D is unclear. CDR1 and CDR2 from the germline V gene are LGHDT and YNNKEL (reference sequence). The CDR3 consists of 14 residues. The V end was cut by 1 base, the J end by 4 bases, with 8 bases between.

The chain couples TRBV6-5 to TRBJ1-1; D unclear. Trimming shortened V by 5 bases and J by 0 bases, and 7 bases separated the two germline ends. CDR1 and CDR2 (germline): MNHEY, SVGAGI. This CDR3 has 13 amino acids. The CDR3 is CASSTKLNTEAFF. The CDR3, as DNA: TGTGCCAGCAGTACTAAATTGAACACTGAAGCTTTCTTT.

The V and J genes are TRBV19 and TRBJ1-2; TRBD1 matches 9 bases. CDR1 and CDR2 (germline): LNHDA, SQIVND (reference sequence). V lost 7 bases to trimming and J lost 3 bases; unmatched junction nucleotides: 6. This CDR3 has 14 amino acids. The DNA for the CDR3 is TGTGCCAGTACCCCGGACAGGGGACACTATGGCTACACCTTC. This gives the protein CASTPDRGHYGYTF. The variable domain in full, completed from reference TRBV19 and TRBJ1-2, reads DGGITQSPKYLFRKEGQNVTLSCEQNLNHDAMYWYRQDPGQGLRLIYYSQIVNDFQKGDIAEGYSVSREKKESFPLTVTSAQKNPTAFYLCASTPDRGHYGYTFGSGTRLTVV.

The rearrangement joins TRBV5-1 to TRBJ1-4, with D possibly TRBD1 on 5 matching bases. Germline V CDR1 and CDR2: SGHRS, YFSETQ. V was shortened by 3 bases and J by 0 bases, with 9 bases between the two germline ends. This CDR3 region has 15 residues. This CDR3 is CASSSGPATNEKLFF. The DNA of the CDR3 is TGCGCCAGCAGCTCGGGACCGGCAACTAATGAAAAACTGTTTTTT.

The V gene is TRBV9, the J gene TRBJ1-4; 8 bases line up with TRBD1. This CDR3 has 15 residues. Germline CDR1 and CDR2: SGDLS and YYNGEE. J gave up 0 bases and V 3 bases, and 1 base lay outside the gene matches. The CDR3 here is CASSAGQATNEKLFF. For the CDR3, the DNA is TGTGCCAGCAGCGCGGGACAGGCAACTAATGAAAAACTGTTTTTT.

V usage is TRBV11-2 and J usage is TRBJ2-3; perhaps TRBD2 as D (6 bases). Trimming removed 4 bases from V and 5 bases from J, with 19 bases in between. Germline lookup yields CDR1 SGHAT and CDR2 FQNNGV. The CDR3 is 16 residues long. The CDR3 bases are TGTGCCAGCAGCTGGCCCGGGACTGGAGGGAGAGATACGCAGTATTTT. Protein: CASSWPGTGGRDTQYF.

This clone showed up just once. CDR3 coding DNA: TGCAGCGTTGAAGAGGTAGCGGGGGGGAAAGGGGAGCAGTTCTTC. It specifies CSVEEVAGGKGEQFF. The chain employs TRBV29-1 and TRBJ2-1, with 11 bases lining up with TRBD2. Losses at the gene ends were 0 bases for V and 10 bases for J; bases not matched to a gene: 8. The CDR3 extends over 15 amino acids. CDR1 is SQVTM and CDR2 is ANQGSEA in the germline V gene.

The CDR3 DNA follows: TGCAGTGCTAGTCCAGAGTTCTCAGATACGCAGTATTTT. Translated, it gives CSASPEFSDTQYF. V usage is TRBV20-1 and J usage is TRBJ2-3; D not resolved. V lost 3 bases and J lost 4, with 11 bases in between. CDR1 and CDR2 (germline): DFQATT, SNEGSKA (reference sequence). CDR3 size: 13 residues.

The CDR3 DNA sequence: TGTGCCAGCAGCCGCCAGGGGATCCCTCGGAATGAGCAGTTCTTC. Translation gives CASSRQGIPRNEQFF. The chain carries TRBV3-1 (or the pseudogene TRBV3-2) and TRBJ2-1, with D perhaps TRBD1 (6 bases). This CDR3 contains 15 residues. V lost 4 bases, J lost 7 bases, and 17 bases lay in between. Germline CDR1 is LGHDT and CDR2 is YNNKEL (reference sequence).

This rearrangement joins TRBV7-2 to TRBJ1-1, with D possibly TRBD1 on 5 matching bases. The CDR3 is 13 residues long. Trimming took off 5 bases at V and 7 bases at J, with 14 bases between the two ends. Germline CDR1 SGHTA, CDR2 FQGNSA. The CDR3 loop reads CASSLGRINEAFF. In DNA form, the CDR3 reads TGTGCCAGCAGCCTGGGACGGATCAATGAAGCTTTCTTT.

This clone appeared once. The chain combines TRBV4-1 with TRBJ2-5, with a weak D call TRBD1 (6 bases). The V gene's germline CDR1 is MGHRA and CDR2 YSYEKL. V was clipped by 3 bases and J by 2 bases, with 7 bases between them. CDR3 length equals 13 residues. CDR3 sequence: CASSQDRQETQYF. The CDR3, as DNA: TGCGCCAGCAGCCAGGACAGACAAGAGACCCAGTACTTC.

The table lists this clone with a few counts. This CDR3 reads CASSMREQGDGYTF. The CDR3 nucleotides are TGTGCCAGTAGTATGCGAGAACAGGGAGATGGCTACACCTTC. The chain combines TRBV19 with TRBJ1-2, with D possibly TRBD1 on 6 matching bases. In germline, CDR1 is LNHDA, CDR2 SQIVND (reference sequence). V lost 3 bases, J lost 6 bases, and 14 bases lay in between. The CDR3 loop spans 14 amino acids.

The chain combines TRBV5-6 with TRBJ2-5; no definite D call. V was pared by 1 base and J by 3 bases, with 7 bases between. Germline lookup yields CDR1 SGHDT and CDR2 YYEEEE. The CDR3 runs to 13 residues. DNA of the CDR3: TGTGCCAGCAGCTTGCCTATAAAAGAGACCCAGTACTTC. Its protein is CASSLPIKETQYF.

The rearrangement links TRBV27 to TRBJ1-6; TRBD1 is a possible D gene (5 bases). The ends were cut back, 6 bases at V and 0 bases at J, with 12 bases in the middle. Germline CDR1 and CDR2: MNHEY and SMNVEV (reference sequence). This CDR3 has 16 amino acids. CDR3 region: CASRAGSDSYNSPLHF. DNA for the CDR3: TGTGCCAGCAGGGCAGGGAGTGACTCCTATAATTCACCCCTCCACTTT.

The V and J genes are TRBV7-9 and TRBJ1-1, with a possible D match to TRBD1 (5 bases). V lost 5 bases, J lost 10 bases, and 14 bases lay in between. Germline V gene sequence: CDR1 SEHNR, CDR2 FQNEAQ (reference sequence). CDR3 length: 12 residues. The CDR3 DNA follows: TGTGCCAGCAGCATAGGGGAGAGTGGAGCTTTCTTT. Its protein is CASSIGESGAFF.

This clone showed up just a few times. V gene TRBV5-1 combines with J gene TRBJ1-1; a possible D gene is TRBD1 (5 bases). This CDR3 contains 15 residues. V was pared by 1 base and J by 0 bases, with 10 bases between. Per the germline V gene, CDR1 is SGHRS and CDR2 is YFSETQ. DNA for the CDR3: TGCGCCAGCAGCTTGACGGGGCATATGAACACTGAAGCTTTCTTT. It is translated as CASSLTGHMNTEAFF.

This chain joins TRBV18 and TRBJ2-1; D uncertain. Between the trimmed V and J ends, which lost 6 bases and 6 bases, there was a span of 18 bases. Germline lookup yields CDR1 KGHSH and CDR2 LQKENI. The CDR3 totals 15 residues. The CDR3 coding sequence is TGTGCCAGCTCCCTGTTTGGGGATCTTGCCAATGAGCAGTTCTTC. Translated: CASSLFGDLANEQFF. Full variable domain (remainder filled in from reference TRBV18 and TRBJ2-1): NAGVMQNPRHLVRRRGQEARLRCSPMKGHSHVYWYRQLPEEGLKFMVYLQKENIIDESGMPKERFSAEFPKEGPSILRIQQVVRGDSAAYFCASSLFGDLANEQFFGPGTRLTVL.

The V and J genes are TRBV5-5 and TRBJ1-3, with 8 bases identical to TRBD1. CDR3 length equals 15 residues. In germline, CDR1 is SGHKS, CDR2 YYEKEE (reference sequence). V was pared by 4 bases and J by 0 bases, with 3 bases of the junction left unmatched. The CDR3 coding sequence is TGTGCCAGCAGCAGGACAGGGAGCTCTGGAAACACCATATATTTT. Protein product: CASSRTGSSGNTIYF.